This entry features one T cell receptor (beta chain) sequence. Its antigen is not identified. Antigen-specific CD4+ T cells expanded by the ViraFEST assay with viral peptide pools were then sequenced. The authors isolated CD4+ T cells after around nine days of culture. By PCR, the person was confirmed to have had SARS-CoV-2 infection between March and December 2020. These data originate in a study of vaccination effects on CD4 cells after COVID-19. Study details: Sample collection from two convalescent patients occurred 16 days and one week before vaccination.

Measured with immunoSEQ multiplex PCR; TCRdb has only the in-frame clones, and not every one. The data hold about 45,000 clones, with approximately 72% observed a single time. The germline V gene has CDR1 SEHNR and CDR2 FQNEAQ (reference sequence). Deletions cut 1 base from V and 3 bases from J, with 3 bases between. The CDR3 is made up of 13 amino acids. Sequencing used CD4+ T cells from PBMCs cultured with a peptide pool, obtained before COVID-19 vaccination. The genes are TRBV7-9 and TRBJ2-2; no reliable D call. This clonotype was obtained from a human donor who had a prior SARS-CoV-2 infection. CDR3 nucleotide sequence: TGTGCCAGCAGCTTAGGGTACACCGGGGAGCTGTTTTTT. It translates to CASSLGYTGELFF. Full variable domain (outside the CDR3, taken from reference TRBV7-9 and TRBJ2-2): DTGVSQNPRHKITKRGQNVTFRCDPISEHNRLYWYRQTLGQGPEFLTYFQNEAQLEKSRLLSDRFSAERPKGSFSTLEIQRTEQGDSAMYLCASSLGYTGELFFGEGSRLTVL.